This T cell receptor (beta chain) stems from a study of vaccination and CD4 T cells after COVID-19. Background on the study: In culture, cells were exposed to overlapping spike peptides from SARS-CoV-2, HCoV-NL63, HCoV-OC43 and HCoV-229E.

The CDR3 is 13 residues long. V lost 8 bases to trimming and J lost 4 bases, with 13 bases between them. Germline V gene lookup returns CDR1 MNHNS and CDR2 SASEGT. Sequenced with the Oncomine TCR Beta short-read assay was DNA taken from cultured CD4+ T cells. It was cultured CD4+ T cells from which genomic DNA was extracted. Each CDR3 protein is one row after TCRdb ran MiXCR on the PCR reads. The data hold about 9,000 distinct CDR3 sequences, with about 35% observed a single time. Treatment here: roughly 10-day PBMC culture with coronavirus spike peptide pools or control peptides (ViraFEST assay). The unexposed donor provided CD4+ T cells, which were taken before the COVID-19 pandemic (2011-2018). In regard to this clonotype: Its antigen is as yet unknown.

The study's findings and limits: For convalescent patients, a median about 86% of reactive clones surfaced exclusively after vaccination.

The receptor was isolated from a human donor in good health. The specimen sequenced was CD4+ T cells from blood, cultured in vitro. The V call is TRBV6-1, the J call TRBJ2-3, with D possibly matching TRBD2 (5 bases). The CDR3 loop is CASRVTGSDTQYF. CDR3 sequence (DNA): TGTGCCAGCCGAGTTACGGGATCAGATACGCAGTATTTT.